The clone carrying this T cell receptor beta chain came up many times. These data originate in a study of early T cells in non-severe SARS-CoV-2 infection. The CDR3 length is 17 residues. Germline V lookup: CDR1 DFQATT, CDR2 SNEGSKA (reference sequence). The ends lost 5 bases at V and 2 bases at J; junction bases unmatched: 9. Individual cDNA molecules each received unique molecular identifiers attached to them. TCRdb re-called the 5' RACE reads through MiXCR, storing one row per CDR3 protein. This sample has some 71,000 distinct CDR3 sequences, with approximately 9.5% found just once. The chain uses TRBV20-1 and TRBJ2-3; 14 bases are shared with TRBD2. This clonotype was obtained from an adult who was a healthcare worker with PCR-confirmed SARS-CoV-2 infection or an uninfected control (not recorded which). The sample consisted of whole blood. CDR3 sequence reads: CSASPQGLAGDTDTQYF. Written as DNA, the CDR3 is TGCAGTGCTTCCCCGCAGGGACTAGCGGGGGACACAGATACGCAGTATTTT.